These 16 T cell receptor beta chains share one sample of origin, sequenced in a study of T cell changes during pregnancy in multiple sclerosis. Generated by immunoSEQ multiplex PCR, the TCRdb table keeps only in-frame clones and is missing some. The repertoire holds around 21,000 clones, with approximately 91% as singletons. Here the sequenced sample was CD8+ T cells from peripheral blood mononuclear cells, taken after pregnancy. The receptor source for this set is a female donor in good health, enrolled as a control in a pregnancy study.

The chain recombines TRBV27 with TRBJ1-1; 7 bases line up with TRBD1. Germline assignment: CDR1 MNHEY and CDR2 SMNVEV (reference sequence). V dropped 6 bases and J dropped 10; count of bases not matched to a gene: 14. The CDR3 consists of 14 residues. The CDR3 DNA follows: TGTGCCAGCAGAGGGACAGAGAATGCAGGGGGAGCTTTCTTT. Protein product: CASRGTENAGGAFF.

This chain connects TRBV27 to TRBJ1-2; the match to TRBD1 covers 9 bases. The junction had 3 bases not matched to a gene; V was cut back by 5 bases and J by 5 bases. The CDR3 covers 13 residues. CDR1 and CDR2 from the germline V gene are MNHEY and SMNVEV (reference sequence). The CDR3 DNA sequence: TGTGCCAGCAGTCCCGGGACAGGGTATGGCTACACCTTC. Its protein is CASSPGTGYGYTF.

The J gene is TRBJ2-7, the V gene TRBV11-2; 8 nucleotides agree with TRBD1. Trimming cost V 3 bases and J 3 bases; bases outside gene matches: 4. Looked up from germline, CDR1 is SGHAT and CDR2 is FQNNGV. The CDR3 covers 14 residues. For the CDR3, the DNA is TGTGCCAGCAGCTTCGGACAGGGTGGCTACGAGCAGTACTTC. It translates to CASSFGQGGYEQYF. Using reference TRBV11-2 and TRBJ2-7 for the parts outside the CDR3, the full variable domain is EAGVAQSPRYKIIEKRQSVAFWCNPISGHATLYWYQQILGQGPKLLIQFQNNGVVDDSQLPKDRFSAERLKGVDSTLKIQPAKLEDSAVYLCASSFGQGGYEQYFGPGTRLTVT.

V gene TRBV6-1 combines with J gene TRBJ2-7; D remains unclear. The CDR3 has 15 residues. Germline CDR1 is MNHNS and CDR2 is SASEGT. The ends were cut back, 0 bases at V and 3 bases at J, with 12 bases in the middle. The CDR3 bases are TGTGCCAGCAGTGAAGCTAGCAACTCTTTCTACGAGCAGTACTTC. Its translation is CASSEASNSFYEQYF.

The chain carries TRBV19 and TRBJ2-1; D perhaps matches TRBD2 (6 bases). The CDR3 has 15 residues. Germline CDR1 is LNHDA and CDR2 is SQIVND (reference sequence). Trimming took 7 bases from V and 5 from J, leaving 18 bases between them. The CDR3 reads CASTMGDSKNNEQFF. The CDR3 nucleotides are TGTGCCAGTACAATGGGGGACTCTAAAAACAATGAGCAGTTCTTC.

On this clone: The germline gene is not matched at one end of the junction; a read error may be the cause. The chain recombines TRBV7-7 with TRBJ2-2, with D maybe TRBD1 (6 bases). This CDR3 region has 14 residues. From germline, CDR1 is SSHAT and CDR2 FNYEAQ (reference sequence). CDR3 sequence reads: CASSQGHYTGELFF. The CDR3 bases are TGTGCTAGCAGTCAGGGACATTACACCGGGGAGCTGTTTTTT.

This chain connects TRBV18 to TRBJ2-7; 7 nucleotides align to TRBD1. This CDR3 has 15 residues. Germline-derived CDR1 and CDR2 are KGHSH and LQKENI. Trimming cost V 2 bases and J 1 base; bases outside gene matches: 5. The CDR3 DNA reads TGTGCCAGCTCACCAGACGGGACAGCATCCTACGAGCAGTACTTC. It encodes CASSPDGTASYEQYF.

The chain joins TRBV7-2 to TRBJ2-1; 12 bases are shared with TRBD2. Trimming at V came to 5 bases and at J to 7 bases, leaving 12 bases not matched to a gene. This CDR3 is 17 amino acids long. CDR1 SGHTA and CDR2 FQGNSA come from the germline V gene. CDR3 nucleotides: TGTGCCAGCAGCCCAGGGCTAGCGGGAGGGCCGGGGAATGAGCAGTTCTTC. Amino acid sequence: CASSPGLAGGPGNEQFF.

This chain connects TRBV27 to TRBJ1-1; a weak D match, TRBD1 (6 bases). Germline CDR1 is MNHEY and CDR2 is SMNVEV (reference sequence). Trimming removed 1 base at V and 2 bases at J, with 11 bases between. The CDR3 loop spans 15 amino acids. This CDR3 reads CASSLFTGRNTEAFF. DNA of the CDR3: TGTGCCAGCAGTTTATTCACAGGGCGAAACACTGAAGCTTTCTTT.

The table lists this clone with a count of one. The V and J genes are TRBV30 and TRBJ2-1; D unclear. The CDR3 is made up of 11 amino acids. V was pared by 6 bases and J by 9 bases, with 12 bases between. Per germline, CDR1 GTSNPN and CDR2 SVGIG (reference sequence). The CDR3 DNA follows: TGTGCCTGTTCCTGGCTTCCTGAGCAGTTCTTC. Residues: CACSWLPEQFF. Full variable domain (rest looked up from reference TRBV30 and TRBJ2-1): SQTIHQWPATLVQPVGSPLSLECTVEGTSNPNLYWYRQAAGRGLQLLFYSVGIGQISSEVPQNLSASRPQDRQFILSSKKLLLSDSGFYLCACSWLPEQFFGPGTRLTVL.

V gene TRBV12-2 combines with J gene TRBJ1-1; TRBD1 was called by the table and not checked on the DNA. TRBV12-2 corresponds to a pseudogene. There are 15 residues in the CDR3. The CDR3 spells CASRLDGLLNTEAFF. CDR3 nucleotides: TGTGCAAGTCGCTTAGATGGGCTCTTGAACACTGAAGCTTTCTTT.

CDR3 loop: CASSPDRGGAPLHF. CDR3 bases: TGTGCCAGCAGCCCGGACCGGGGGGGTGCACCCCTCCACTTT. The V gene is TRBV25-1, the J gene TRBJ1-6; D is possibly TRBD1 (5 bases). The CDR3 totals 14 residues. The V and J ends lost 6 bases and 11 bases respectively, with 17 bases between them. The V gene's germline CDR1 is MGHDK and CDR2 SYGVNS.

The chain carries TRBV9 and TRBJ2-1; 8 nucleotides align to TRBD2. The V and J ends lost 1 base and 0 bases, in that order; junction bases with no gene match: 12. The CDR3 runs 19 residues. Germline CDR1 and CDR2: SGDLS and YYNGEE. The CDR3 DNA reads TGTGCCAGCAGCGTAAGACCCGGGGGGGCGTTCAACTCCTACAATGAGCAGTTCTTC. Residues: CASSVRPGGAFNSYNEQFF.

This clone was detected only once. V and J are TRBV13 and TRBJ2-1, with 11 bases aligning to TRBD2. Germline CDR1 PRHDT, CDR2 FYEKMQ (reference sequence). Unmatched junction bases numbered 5, after V lost 4 bases and J lost 0 bases. The CDR3 runs 17 residues. The CDR3 here is CASSSGLADSSYNEQFF. In DNA, the CDR3 is TGTGCCAGCAGCTCGGGACTAGCGGACTCCTCCTACAATGAGCAGTTCTTC.

The CDR3 coding sequence is TGTGCCAGCCTCGAATCGGGACAGGGACCCTACGAGCAGTACTTC. Amino acids: CASLESGQGPYEQYF. This sequence joins TRBV7-2 and TRBJ2-7; 9 bases map to TRBD1. Germline trimming cut 8 bases from V and 2 bases from J; bases unmatched to any gene: 10. This CDR3 has 15 amino acids. CDR1 and CDR2 (germline): SGHTA, FQGNSA.

This chain connects TRBV4-1 to TRBJ2-7; D perhaps matches TRBD1 (5 bases). The germline V gene has CDR1 MGHRA and CDR2 YSYEKL. The V and J ends lost 4 bases and 5 bases respectively, with 12 bases between them. This CDR3 is built from 13 residues. The CDR3 sequence is CASSPPLGDEQYF. CDR3 DNA: TGCGCCAGCAGCCCCCCCTTAGGGGACGAGCAGTACTTC.